The 31 T cell receptor beta chains below all came from one sample that was sequenced in a study of T cell responses to AZD1222 COVID-19 vaccine. Clones were read by immunoSEQ multiplex PCR, and TCRdb kept only the in-frame ones, dropping some. The sample holds 85,000 to 120,000 clones, 86% seen once. Sequencing used peripheral blood, obtained on day 0 of AZD1222 vaccination. The source is an adult in good health.

The J gene is TRBJ2-5, the V gene TRBV4-3; possible D gene TRBD2, 6 bases. V was pared by 5 bases and J by 3 bases, with 13 bases between. There are 14 residues in the CDR3. Per germline, CDR1 LGHNA and CDR2 YSLEER. The CDR3 nucleotides read TGCGCCAGCAGCGTGATGACGGGGGAAGAGACCCAGTACTTC. This codes for CASSVMTGEETQYF.

The J gene is TRBJ2-7, the V gene TRBV20-1; 7 bases fit TRBD1. The CDR3 has 13 amino acids. The ends lost 3 bases at V and 2 bases at J; junction bases unmatched: 4. CDR1 and CDR2 from the germline V gene are DFQATT and SNEGSKA (reference sequence). CDR3 in amino acids: CSASRDRAYEQYF. CDR3 DNA: TGCAGTGCTAGTCGGGACAGAGCCTACGAGCAGTACTTC.

Only one count was recorded for this clone. The J gene is TRBJ2-3, the V gene TRBV7-2; D remains unclear. The V end lost 5 bases, the J end lost 5 bases, and 14 bases lay between the germline ends. CDR1 is SGHTA, CDR2 FQGNSA, per germline. The CDR3 covers 14 residues. The DNA of the CDR3 is TGTGCCAGCAGCCCCCGGCTCCTGGGAGATACGCAGTATTTT. This gives the protein CASSPRLLGDTQYF.

The V and J genes are TRBV28 and TRBJ1-1; 8 bases are shared with TRBD1. Germline V lookup: CDR1 MDHEN, CDR2 SYDVKM. This CDR3 contains 15 residues. The junction had 11 bases not matched to a gene; V was cut back by 5 bases and J by 6 bases. CDR3 nucleotide sequence: TGTGCCAGCAGTAAGCAGGGGGCGGAAGGGGCTGAAGCTTTCTTT. This translates into CASSKQGAEGAEAFF.

The chain uses TRBV11-2 and TRBJ2-5; TRBD1 might be the D (6 bases). V lost 0 bases to trimming and J lost 6 bases, with 23 bases between them. The CDR3 runs to 18 residues. Germline values: CDR1 SGHAT, CDR2 FQNNGV. The CDR3 DNA is TGTGCCAGCAGCTTAGATCGGGTGGTACTAGGGGGTGGCAAGACCCAGTACTTC. It translates to CASSLDRVVLGGGKTQYF.

The chain has TRBV7-8 and TRBJ1-2; TRBD1 aligns across 9 bases. CDR3 length: 18 residues. The ends lost 5 bases at V and 3 bases at J; junction bases unmatched: 16. The germline gives CDR1 SGHVS, CDR2 FQNEAQ. DNA for the CDR3: TGTGCCAGCAGCCCCTCCGGGACAGGGAGACGTTCTTACTATGGCTACACCTTC. Its translation: CASSPSGTGRRSYYGYTF.

This chain joins TRBV7-2 and TRBJ1-5, with D unclear. Trimming left V 3 bases short and J 0 bases short, with 9 bases between. The V gene's germline CDR1 is SGHTA and CDR2 FQGNSA. This CDR3 has 15 residues. The CDR3 loop is CASSFGVDSNQPQHF. DNA for the CDR3: TGTGCCAGCAGCTTTGGGGTCGATAGCAATCAGCCCCAGCATTTT.

J is TRBJ1-2 and V is TRBV12-5; D unclear. CDR3 length equals 12 residues. Germline V gene data show CDR1 as LGHNT and CDR2 as FRNRAP. The V and J ends lost 3 bases and 1 base respectively, with 3 bases between them. CDR3 nucleotides: TGTGCTAGTGGTTTCAATAACTATGGCTACACCTTC. This gives the protein CASGFNNYGYTF.

The rearrangement uses TRBV11-1 and TRBJ1-1; no clear D gene. This CDR3 has 14 amino acids. Germline-derived CDR1 and CDR2 are SGHAT and FQDESV (reference sequence). V lost 4 bases and J 6 bases, leaving 15 bases between the germline ends. The CDR3 sequence: CASSSPGRKSEAFF. For the CDR3, the DNA is TGTGCCAGCAGCTCACCCGGACGGAAATCTGAAGCTTTCTTT.

The rearrangement links TRBV2 to TRBJ1-1; unclear D gene. Trimming took 6 bases from V and 8 from J, leaving 13 bases between them. The germline CDR1 and CDR2 sequences are SNHLY and FYNNEI. The CDR3 covers 12 residues. The CDR3 DNA follows: TGTGCCAGCAGACCCGCCACCCGGGAAGCTTTCTTT. It is translated as CASRPATREAFF. Complete variable domain (other parts from reference TRBV2 and TRBJ1-1): EPEVTQTPSHQVTQMGQEVILRCVPISNHLYFYWYRQILGQKVEFLVSFYNNEISEKSEIFDDQFSVERPDGSNFTLKIRSTKLEDSAMYFCASRPATREAFFGQGTRLTVV.

V gene TRBV20-1 combines with J gene TRBJ2-1; TRBD2 agrees at 8 bases. The CDR3 is made up of 16 amino acids. J was trimmed by 8 bases and V by 3 bases; bases with no gene match: 15. Germline V gives CDR1 DFQATT, CDR2 SNEGSKA (reference sequence). The CDR3 is CSASKSLAVNIHEQFF. CDR3 bases: TGCAGTGCTAGTAAGTCACTAGCGGTAAACATTCATGAGCAGTTCTTC.

This chain links TRBV6-5 with TRBJ1-1; the D is unclear. This CDR3 has 12 residues. V was clipped by 6 bases and J by 0 bases, with 5 bases between them. Looked up from germline, CDR1 is MNHEY and CDR2 is SVGAGI. CDR3: CASRDMNTEAFF. The CDR3 region has the DNA TGTGCCAGCAGGGATATGAACACTGAAGCTTTCTTT.

The chain has TRBV11-2 and TRBJ2-7; perhaps TRBD2 as D (6 bases). The V end lost 3 bases, the J end lost 2 bases, and 14 bases lay between the germline ends. Germline V gives CDR1 SGHAT, CDR2 FQNNGV. This CDR3 region has 15 residues. The CDR3 reads CASSFGGIGAYEQYF. The CDR3, as DNA: TGTGCCAGCAGCTTTGGGGGGATAGGGGCCTACGAGCAGTACTTC.

The chain is built from TRBV5-1 and TRBJ2-5; 7 bases are shared with TRBD1. Trimming at V came to 2 bases and at J to 5 bases, leaving 6 bases not matched to a gene. Germline CDR1 reads SGHRS; CDR2 reads YFSETQ. This CDR3 region has 14 residues. The CDR3 is CASSLRGQVETQYF. CDR3 nucleotide sequence: TGCGCCAGCAGCTTAAGGGGGCAGGTTGAGACCCAGTACTTC.

The V gene is TRBV2, the J gene TRBJ2-1; 10 bases line up with TRBD2. The V gene end was trimmed by 5 bases and the J gene end by 5 bases; junction bases not matched to a gene: 9. The CDR3 has 16 amino acids. CDR1 and CDR2 (germline): SNHLY, FYNNEI. The chain's CDR3 is CASSTKGTSANNEQFF. CDR3 nucleotides: TGTGCCAGCAGTACTAAGGGGACTAGCGCCAACAATGAGCAGTTCTTC.

The chain links TRBV28 to TRBJ2-5, with D hard to call. This CDR3 contains 10 residues. Between the trimmed V and J ends, which lost 6 bases and 5 bases, there was a span of 4 bases. Per germline, CDR1 MDHEN and CDR2 SYDVKM. CDR3 sequence reads: CASSRETQYF. The CDR3 DNA sequence: TGTGCCAGCAGCCGGGAGACCCAGTACTTC.

The chain links TRBV4-3 to TRBJ1-2; no reliable D call. CDR3 length: 14 amino acids. CDR1 and CDR2 (germline): LGHNA, YSLEER. V was pared by 1 base and J by 0 bases, with 6 bases between. The CDR3 nucleotides are TGCGCCAGCAGCCAAGGCCCGGCTAACTATGGCTACACCTTC. Encoded protein: CASSQGPANYGYTF.

This chain links TRBV2 with TRBJ1-2, with no clear D. V was clipped by 5 bases and J by 4 bases, with 11 bases between them. Germline CDR1 is SNHLY and CDR2 is FYNNEI. This CDR3 region has 13 residues. CDR3 DNA: TGTGCCAGCAGTCCCGAGAAGCCCTATGGCTACACCTTC. Translation gives CASSPEKPYGYTF.

The genes are TRBV6-5 and TRBJ2-7; TRBD2 matches 12 bases. Germline CDR1 MNHEY, CDR2 SVGAGI. This CDR3 region has 13 residues. After removal of 4 bases from V and 6 bases from J, the junction contained 1 base not matched to a gene. The CDR3, as DNA: TGTGCCAGCAGTTCTAGCGGGAGGGCCGAGCAGTACTTC. Translated: CASSSSGRAEQYF.

This clone was recorded only once. The genes are TRBV2 and TRBJ2-2, with 10 bases aligning to TRBD1. CDR1 is SNHLY, CDR2 FYNNEI, per germline. The junction had 4 bases not matched to a gene; V was cut back by 8 bases and J by 4 bases. This CDR3 contains 14 residues. The CDR3 sequence: CASRDRGPTGELFF. CDR3 bases: TGTGCCAGCCGGGACAGGGGACCCACCGGGGAGCTGTTTTTT. The variable domain in full, with the rest retrieved from reference TRBV2 and TRBJ2-2, is EPEVTQTPSHQVTQMGQEVILRCVPISNHLYFYWYRQILGQKVEFLVSFYNNEISEKSEIFDDQFSVERPDGSNFTLKIRSTKLEDSAMYFCASRDRGPTGELFFGEGSRLTVL.

The rearrangement joins TRBV5-1 to TRBJ2-1; a weak D match, TRBD2 (5 bases). This CDR3 contains 13 residues. Germline values: CDR1 SGHRS, CDR2 YFSETQ. Trimming removed 4 bases at V and 7 bases at J, with 12 bases between. In nucleotides, the CDR3 is TGCGCCAGCAGCCTCGACCCGGGGAATGAGCAGTTCTTC. Its translation: CASSLDPGNEQFF.

This clone was seen only once. The CDR3 region has the DNA TGTGCCAGCAGCTTACTCGCCAGCTACGAGCAGTACTTC. It yields the protein CASSLLASYEQYF. V usage is TRBV7-8 and J usage is TRBJ2-7; D is uncertain. V was trimmed by 2 bases and J by 3 bases, leaving 8 bases between them. This CDR3 is 13 amino acids long. Per germline, CDR1 SGHVS and CDR2 FQNEAQ.

CDR3 sequence: CASTDLMSGSGNTIYF. The CDR3 coding sequence is TGTGCCAGTACGGATTTGATGTCGGGCTCTGGAAACACCATATATTTT. The chain is built from TRBV19 and TRBJ1-3; D not certain. The germline V gene encodes CDR1 LNHDA and CDR2 SQIVND (reference sequence). This CDR3 has 16 residues. V was shortened by 7 bases and J by 0 bases, with 16 bases between the two germline ends.

J is TRBJ1-1 and V is TRBV3-1 (or the pseudogene TRBV3-2); D is uncertain. Germline V gives CDR1 LGHDT, CDR2 YNNKEL (reference sequence). This CDR3 comprises 15 residues. Trimming removed 1 base from V and 1 base from J, with 10 bases in between. The CDR3 protein is CASSQGGRRNTEAFF. CDR3 nucleotide sequence: TGTGCCAGCAGCCAAGGAGGTAGGAGGAACACTGAAGCTTTCTTT.

The gene calls are TRBV6-5 and TRBJ2-6; D is uncertain. Germline V gene data show CDR1 as MNHEY and CDR2 as SVGAGI. The CDR3 sequence is 15 residues long. The V end was cut by 8 bases, the J end by 0 bases, with 11 bases between. In DNA, the CDR3 is TGTGCCAGCCTAAGCTTACGCTCTGGGGCCAACGTCCTGACTTTC. This codes for CASLSLRSGANVLTF.

The chain has TRBV6-4 and TRBJ2-1, with 8 bases lining up with TRBD1. Germline loops: CDR1 MRHNA, CDR2 SNTAGT. The CDR3 consists of 15 residues. V gave up 6 bases and J gave up 2 bases; unmatched junction bases: 6. This chain's CDR3 is CASSRGQGPYNEQFF. In nucleotides, the CDR3 is TGTGCCAGCAGCCGAGGACAGGGACCCTACAATGAGCAGTTCTTC.

The chain links TRBV3-1 (or the pseudogene TRBV3-2) to TRBJ2-3; weak D call: TRBD1 (5 bases). This CDR3 is built from 15 residues. V was clipped by 8 bases and J by 6 bases, with 21 bases between them. CDR1 is LGHDT, CDR2 YNNKEL, per germline (reference sequence). CDR3 sequence: CASRSGHGFLDTQYF. The CDR3 DNA follows: TGTGCCAGCCGGTCTGGACACGGCTTCCTCGATACGCAGTATTTT.

The V call is TRBV11-1, the J call TRBJ1-5; TRBD1 matches at 8 bases. This CDR3 region has 13 residues. From germline, CDR1 is SGHAT and CDR2 FQDESV (reference sequence). With V trimmed by 5 bases and J by 7 bases, 4 bases remained unmatched. The DNA for the CDR3 is TGTGCCAGCAGCCGCGACAGGGGCCAGCCCCAGCATTTT. This translates into CASSRDRGQPQHF.

The J gene is TRBJ2-1, the V gene TRBV9; D is possibly TRBD1 or TRBD2 (5 bases each). The germline CDR1 and CDR2 sequences are SGDLS and YYNGEE. Trimming removed 5 bases at V and 1 base at J, with 16 bases between. The CDR3 is 16 residues long. The CDR3 DNA follows: TGTGCCAGCAGGGCAACCTCGGGACCGTCCTACAATGAGCAGTTCTTC. Its protein is CASRATSGPSYNEQFF.

The rearrangement joins TRBV19 to TRBJ2-3, with 9 bases identical to TRBD1. The germline gives CDR1 LNHDA, CDR2 SQIVND (reference sequence). This CDR3 is 18 amino acids long. V lost 4 bases to trimming and J lost 2 bases; unmatched junction nucleotides: 13. CDR3 in DNA: TGTGCCAGTAGTACAAGGGACAGGGTAAACCAAGACACAGATACGCAGTATTTT. This encodes CASSTRDRVNQDTDTQYF.

This chain links TRBV5-4 with TRBJ2-7; 10 bases agree with TRBD2. The V and J ends lost 4 bases and 2 bases, in that order; junction bases with no gene match: 6. The length of the CDR3 is 15 residues. Germline V gives CDR1 SGHNT, CDR2 YYREEE (reference sequence). CDR3 residues: CASSGSGRSTYEQYF. CDR3 bases: TGTGCCAGCAGCGGTAGCGGGAGGTCTACCTACGAGCAGTACTTC. The whole variable domain, filled in from reference TRBV5-4 and TRBJ2-7, reads ETGVTQSPTHLIKTRGQQVTLRCSSQSGHNTVSWYQQALGQGPQFIFQYYREEENGRGNFPPRFSGLQFPNYSSELNVNALELDDSALYLCASSGSGRSTYEQYFGPGTRLTVT.